The entry below gives a single T cell receptor beta chain sequence along with its context. Its antigen is unknown. PCR used 60 Vbeta primers and 13 Jbeta primers. In the source study's methods: In a later analysis, the count reached 82 million or so unique TCR beta chains, with 9 million to 11 million shared. Sequencing used immunoSEQ multiplex PCR; TCRdb keeps in-frame clones, though not all of them. That table furnishes V, J and clone size, whereas the DNA furnished D and trimming. The data show 150,000 to 200,000 clones, roughly 80% seen once. These data come from a study of cytomegalovirus exposure and HLA in healthy donors. Study-wide findings and caveats: Most CMV-associated TCR beta chains were later found to appear HLA-restricted.

The CDR3 sequence is 18 residues long. Germline-derived CDR1 and CDR2 are LGHNA and YNFKEQ. The ends were cut back, 3 bases at V and 4 bases at J, with 24 bases in the middle. The sample consisted of PBMCs. The chain couples TRBV4-2 to TRBJ1-2; D possibly corresponds to TRBD1 (5 bases). This TCR was recovered from a man aged 18 to 29 in good health and CMV-seropositive. For the CDR3, the DNA is TGTGCCAGCAGCCATTTCAGTTCAGGGCCTGACAGCGTCTATGGCTACACCTTC. It codes for CASSHFSSGPDSVYGYTF.